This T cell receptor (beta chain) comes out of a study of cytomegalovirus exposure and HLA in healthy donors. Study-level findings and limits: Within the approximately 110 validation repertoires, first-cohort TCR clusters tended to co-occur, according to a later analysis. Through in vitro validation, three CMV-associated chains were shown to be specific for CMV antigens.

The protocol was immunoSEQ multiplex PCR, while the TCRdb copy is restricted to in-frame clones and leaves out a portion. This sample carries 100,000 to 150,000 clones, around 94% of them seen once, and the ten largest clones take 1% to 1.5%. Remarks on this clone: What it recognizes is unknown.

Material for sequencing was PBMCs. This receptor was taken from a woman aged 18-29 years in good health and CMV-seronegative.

The CDR3 nucleotides read TGTGCCAGCAGCCAGGACAGATACACCGGGGAGCTGTTTTTT. Its translation is CASSQDRYTGELFF. This chain uses TRBV5-4 with TRBJ2-2; D might be TRBD1 (6 bases). This CDR3 comprises 14 residues. Trimming stripped 4 bases from V and 3 bases from J, with 10 bases between. Germline lookup yields CDR1 SGHNT and CDR2 YYREEE (reference sequence).